This T cell receptor (beta chain) was recorded in a study of T-cell memory formation after mild COVID-19. Overall study results and limits: Contracting clones from day 15 to 85 showed balanced CD4/CD8; later expanders favored CD4+.

V dropped 4 bases and J dropped 11 bases, with 10 bases sitting between them. Germline-derived CDR1 and CDR2 are MNHEY and SMNVEV (reference sequence). This CDR3 has 11 residues. The 5'RACE method, run with constant-segment primers, produced TCR alpha and TCR beta cDNA libraries (carrying sample barcodes and UMIs). TCRdb fed the 5' RACE reads into MiXCR, producing one record per CDR3 protein. The data contain under 450,000 distinct CDR3 sequences, around a quarter of them singletons. In this sample, this clonotype turned up a few times. Antigen unknown. Source material: PBMCs or a T cell subset sorted from them (not recorded which). The chain has TRBV27 and TRBJ2-3; D might be TRBD2 (7 bases). The origin of this receptor is an adult woman who had mild COVID-19 (a few samples of this study predate the infection). Cell type and time point are not known. In DNA form, the CDR3 reads TGTGCCAGCAGTTGGCGGGGGCGGCAGTATTTT. Translating it yields CASSWRGRQYF.